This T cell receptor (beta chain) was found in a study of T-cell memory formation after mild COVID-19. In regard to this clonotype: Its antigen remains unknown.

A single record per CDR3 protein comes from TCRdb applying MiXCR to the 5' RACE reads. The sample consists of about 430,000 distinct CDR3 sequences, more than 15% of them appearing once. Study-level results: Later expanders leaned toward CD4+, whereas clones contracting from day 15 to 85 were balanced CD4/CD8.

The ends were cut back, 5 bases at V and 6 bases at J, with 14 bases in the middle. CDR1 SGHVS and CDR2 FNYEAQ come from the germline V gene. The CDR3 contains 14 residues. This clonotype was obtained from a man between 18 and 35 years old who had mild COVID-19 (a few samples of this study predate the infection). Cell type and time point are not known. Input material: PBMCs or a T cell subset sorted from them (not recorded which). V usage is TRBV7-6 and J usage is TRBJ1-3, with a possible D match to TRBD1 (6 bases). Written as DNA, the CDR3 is TGTGCCAGCAGCCCCACAGGGAGCGCAAACACCATATATTTT. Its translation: CASSPTGSANTIYF.